This T cell receptor (beta chain) was identified in a study of blood T cell repertoires in COVID-19. This CDR3 contains 17 residues. The germline V gene encodes CDR1 SGHTA and CDR2 FQGNSA. Trimming cost V 1 base and J 5 bases, with 18 bases left between them. This clone appeared once. TCRdb keeps only in-frame clones here, not all; method: immunoSEQ multiplex PCR. The data show more than 110,000 clones, with 87% seen just once and approximately 4% held by the top ten. This sequence originates from a woman aged 40-49 years with acute or convalescent COVID-19. The chain employs TRBV7-2 and TRBJ2-1; D might be TRBD1 (6 bases). Sequences were obtained from peripheral blood. CDR3 bases: TGTGCCAGCAGCTTAGTCCACGTCCGTGGGGGCAACAATGAGCAGTTCTTC. It is translated as CASSLVHVRGGNNEQFF.